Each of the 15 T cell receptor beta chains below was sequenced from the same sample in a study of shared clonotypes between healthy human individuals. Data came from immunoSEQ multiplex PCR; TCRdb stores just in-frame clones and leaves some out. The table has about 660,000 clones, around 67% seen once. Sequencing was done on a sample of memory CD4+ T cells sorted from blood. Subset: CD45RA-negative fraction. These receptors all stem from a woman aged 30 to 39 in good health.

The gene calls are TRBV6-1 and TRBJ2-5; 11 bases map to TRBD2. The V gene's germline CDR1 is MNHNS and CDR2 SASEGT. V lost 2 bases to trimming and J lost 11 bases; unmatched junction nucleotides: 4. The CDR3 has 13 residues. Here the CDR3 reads CASSETSGSSQYF. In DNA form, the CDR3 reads TGTGCCAGCAGTGAAACTAGCGGGAGCTCTCAGTACTTC.

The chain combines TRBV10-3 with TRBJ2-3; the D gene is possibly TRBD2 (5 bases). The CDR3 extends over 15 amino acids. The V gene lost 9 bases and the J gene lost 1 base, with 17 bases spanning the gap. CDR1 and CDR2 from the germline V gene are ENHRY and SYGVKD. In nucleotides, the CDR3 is TGTGCCATTTCAAGGACTCAACCGGGCACAGATACGCAGTATTTT. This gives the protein CAISRTQPGTDTQYF.

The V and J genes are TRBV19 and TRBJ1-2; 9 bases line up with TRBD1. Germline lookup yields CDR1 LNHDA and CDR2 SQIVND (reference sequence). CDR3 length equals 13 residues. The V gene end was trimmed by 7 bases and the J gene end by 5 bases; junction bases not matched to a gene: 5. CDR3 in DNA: TGTGCCAGTACCGGGACAGGGTGGTATGGCTACACCTTC. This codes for CASTGTGWYGYTF.

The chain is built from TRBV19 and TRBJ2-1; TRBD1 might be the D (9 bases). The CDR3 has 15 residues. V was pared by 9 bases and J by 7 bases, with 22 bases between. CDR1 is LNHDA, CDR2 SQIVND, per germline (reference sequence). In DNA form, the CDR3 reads TGTGCCAGCGGCGGGGGGACAGGGCTTTCAAATGAGCAGTTCTTC. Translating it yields CASGGGTGLSNEQFF. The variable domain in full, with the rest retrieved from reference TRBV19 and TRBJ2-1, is DGGITQSPKYLFRKEGQNVTLSCEQNLNHDAMYWYRQDPGQGLRLIYYSQIVNDFQKGDIAEGYSVSREKKESFPLTVTSAQKNPTAFYLCASGGGTGLSNEQFFGPGTRLTVL.

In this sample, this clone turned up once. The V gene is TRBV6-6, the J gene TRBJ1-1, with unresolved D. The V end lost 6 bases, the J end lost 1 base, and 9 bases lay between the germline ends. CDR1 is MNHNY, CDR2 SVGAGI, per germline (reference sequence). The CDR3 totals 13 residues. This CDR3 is CASSPPENTEAFF. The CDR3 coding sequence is TGTGCCAGCAGCCCCCCAGAGAACACTGAAGCTTTCTTT.

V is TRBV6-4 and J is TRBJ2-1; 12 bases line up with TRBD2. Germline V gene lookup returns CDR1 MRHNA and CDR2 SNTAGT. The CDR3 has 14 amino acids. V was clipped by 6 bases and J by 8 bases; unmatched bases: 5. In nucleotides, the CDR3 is TGTGCCAGCAGACGACTAGCGGGAGACGATGAGCAGTTCTTC. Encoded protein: CASRRLAGDDEQFF.

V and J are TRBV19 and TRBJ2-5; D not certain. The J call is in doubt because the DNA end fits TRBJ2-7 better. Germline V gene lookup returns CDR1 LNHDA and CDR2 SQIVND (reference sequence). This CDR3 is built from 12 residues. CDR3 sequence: CASSMGSYEQYF. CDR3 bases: TGTGCCAGTAGTATGGGTTCCTACGAGCAGTACTTC.

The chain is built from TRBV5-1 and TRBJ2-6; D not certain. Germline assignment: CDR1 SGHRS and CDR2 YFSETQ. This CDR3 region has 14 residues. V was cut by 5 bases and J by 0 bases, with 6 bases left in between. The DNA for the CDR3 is TGCGCCAGCAGTGGTTTCTCTGGGGCCAACGTCCTGACTTTC. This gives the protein CASSGFSGANVLTF.

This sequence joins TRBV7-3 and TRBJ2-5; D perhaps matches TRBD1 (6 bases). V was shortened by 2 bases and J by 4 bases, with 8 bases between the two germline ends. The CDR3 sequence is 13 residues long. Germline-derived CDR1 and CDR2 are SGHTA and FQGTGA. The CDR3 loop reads CASSLPGVETQYF. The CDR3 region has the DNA TGTGCCAGCAGCTTACCAGGGGTAGAGACCCAGTACTTC.

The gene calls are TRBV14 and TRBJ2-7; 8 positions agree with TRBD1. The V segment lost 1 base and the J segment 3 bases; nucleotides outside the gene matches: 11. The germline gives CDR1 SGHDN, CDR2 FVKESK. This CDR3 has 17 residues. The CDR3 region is CASSQVRDPTGGYEQYF. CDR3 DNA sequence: TGTGCCAGCAGCCAAGTGAGAGACCCCACAGGGGGCTACGAGCAGTACTTC.

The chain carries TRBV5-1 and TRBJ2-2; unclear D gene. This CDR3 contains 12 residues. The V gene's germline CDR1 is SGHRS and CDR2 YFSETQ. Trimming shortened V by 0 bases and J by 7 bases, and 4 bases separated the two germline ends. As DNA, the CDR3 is TGCGCCAGCAGCTTGGGGATCGGGGAGCTGTTTTTT. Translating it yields CASSLGIGELFF.

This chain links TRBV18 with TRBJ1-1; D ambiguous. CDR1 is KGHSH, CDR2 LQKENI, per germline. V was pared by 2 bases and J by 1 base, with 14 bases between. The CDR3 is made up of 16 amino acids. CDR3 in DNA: TGTGCCAGCTCACCATTAGCGATAACGGGGAACACTGAAGCTTTCTTT. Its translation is CASSPLAITGNTEAFF.

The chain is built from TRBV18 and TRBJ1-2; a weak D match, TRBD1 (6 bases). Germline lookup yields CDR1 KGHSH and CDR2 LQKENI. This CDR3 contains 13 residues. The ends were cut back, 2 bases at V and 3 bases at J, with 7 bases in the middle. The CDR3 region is CASSPGGHYGYTF. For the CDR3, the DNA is TGTGCCAGCTCACCAGGGGGGCACTATGGCTACACCTTC.

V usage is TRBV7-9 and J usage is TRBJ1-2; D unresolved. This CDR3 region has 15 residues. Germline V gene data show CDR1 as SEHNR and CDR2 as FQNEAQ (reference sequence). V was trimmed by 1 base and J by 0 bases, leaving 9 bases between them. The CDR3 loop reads CASSLGHIANYGYTF. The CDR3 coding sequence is TGTGCCAGCAGCTTAGGGCATATAGCTAACTATGGCTACACCTTC.

The CDR3 is CSVEDRAHEQYF. The CDR3, as DNA: TGCAGCGTTGAGGACAGGGCCCACGAGCAGTACTTC. J is TRBJ2-5 and V is TRBV29-1, with 8 bases matching TRBD1. Judging by the DNA end, TRBJ2-7 fits better; the J call may be wrong. Germline loops: CDR1 SQVTM, CDR2 ANQGSEA. The CDR3 consists of 12 residues.